This T cell receptor beta chain comes out of a study of shared clonotypes between healthy human individuals. CDR3 length equals 15 residues. Germline V CDR1 and CDR2: MNHEY, SMNVEV (reference sequence). V shed 8 bases and J 5 bases; nucleotides not matched to a gene: 13. Terminally differentiated effector memory CD45RA+ cells were excluded from the naive CD8 cells, which were CD45RO-negative and positively selected for CCR7. Sequenced by immunoSEQ multiplex PCR; TCRdb stores in-frame clones only, minus some. The sample holds about 580,000 clones, roughly 98% seen once. The V call is TRBV27, the J call TRBJ2-7; 9 bases are a match to TRBD2. The receptor was derived from a man in his thirties or forties in good health. What was sequenced was naive CD8+ T cells sorted from blood. CDR3 loop: CASGPAGGPGNEQYF. The CDR3 coding sequence is TGTGCCAGCGGCCCCGCGGGAGGGCCGGGGAACGAGCAGTACTTC.